These 24 T cell receptor beta chains were sequenced from one sample in a study of cytomegalovirus exposure and HLA in healthy donors. The study ran its PCR with 60 Vbeta and 13 Jbeta primers. Repertoires were generated with immunoSEQ multiplex PCR, while TCRdb's copy carries only in-frame clones and drops some. The sample shows around 130,000 clones, roughly three quarters of them seen only once. Sequenced input: PBMCs. These receptors were taken from a man between 18 and 29 years old in good health and CMV-seronegative.

This clone came up once. The CDR3 loop is CASSRGQGAGEQYV. The CDR3 coding sequence is TGTGCCAGCAGCCGGGGACAGGGGGCGGGGGAGCAGTACGTC. The V call is TRBV6-6, the J call TRBJ2-7; 12 bases are a match to TRBD1. Trimming cost V 6 bases and J 7 bases; bases outside gene matches: 7. CDR1 is MNHNY, CDR2 SVGAGI, per germline (reference sequence). The CDR3 totals 14 residues.

V usage is TRBV6-1 and J usage is TRBJ1-5; 8 positions agree with TRBD1. The germline gives CDR1 MNHNS, CDR2 SASEGT. The CDR3 totals 17 residues. V lost 4 bases to trimming and J lost 0 bases; unmatched junction nucleotides: 8. CDR3 nucleotide sequence: TGTGCCAGCAGTGGAGGTTCAGGGGGCTTTAGCAATCAGCCCCAGCATTTT. The encoded protein is CASSGGSGGFSNQPQHF.

The chain is built from TRBV4-2 and TRBJ2-1; 12 nucleotides agree with TRBD2. The germline gives CDR1 LGHNA, CDR2 YNFKEQ. Trimming at V came to 2 bases and at J to 7 bases, leaving 9 bases not matched to a gene. The CDR3 loop spans 17 amino acids. The DNA of the CDR3 is TGTGCCAGCAGCCAAAAGACGACTAGCGGGAGAATGAATGAGCAGTTCTTC. Protein: CASSQKTTSGRMNEQFF.

DNA for the CDR3: TGTGCCAGCAGCCGGACCGGGACTAGCGGTCTGACCCAGTACTTC. This encodes CASSRTGTSGLTQYF. The V call is TRBV7-3, the J call TRBJ2-5; 11 bases agree with TRBD2. V trimming: 5 bases; J trimming: 7 bases; junction bases outside the gene matches: 9. The CDR3 spans 15 residues. The germline V gene has CDR1 SGHTA and CDR2 FQGTGA.

The CDR3 region is CASRTVGDYYGYTF. The CDR3 DNA sequence: TGCGCCAGCAGGACAGTTGGGGATTACTATGGCTACACCTTC. The rearrangement links TRBV5-1 to TRBJ1-2; possibly TRBD1 for D (5 bases). The CDR3 runs to 14 residues. CDR1 and CDR2 from the germline V gene are SGHRS and YFSETQ. V was cut by 5 bases and J by 3 bases, with 14 bases left in between.

J is TRBJ2-1 and V is TRBV10-2; D is uncertain. Trimming stripped 4 bases from V and 5 bases from J, with 15 bases between. CDR1 and CDR2 from the germline V gene are WSHSY and SAAADI. The CDR3 extends over 15 amino acids. The CDR3, as DNA: TGCGCCAGCAGTGGAGTGGCGGTAGTAAACAATGAGCAGTTCTTC. Amino acid sequence: CASSGVAVVNNEQFF.

V is TRBV2 and J is TRBJ2-5; 7 bases fit TRBD2. The trim removed 3 bases at V and 5 bases at J, leaving 6 bases unmatched. From germline, CDR1 is SNHLY and CDR2 FYNNEI. This CDR3 is built from 14 residues. As DNA, the CDR3 is TGTGCCAGCAGTGAGTCGGGAGGCTTGGAGACCCAGTACTTC. Translated, it gives CASSESGGLETQYF.

V and J are TRBV10-2 and TRBJ2-1; 9 nucleotides align to TRBD2. This CDR3 has 15 amino acids. Germline CDR1 and CDR2: WSHSY and SAAADI. V lost 5 bases and J lost 7; bases outside the gene matches: 9. The CDR3 region is CASSIAGGPDNEQFF. The CDR3 DNA reads TGCGCCAGCAGTATCGCGGGAGGGCCTGATAATGAGCAGTTCTTC.

The CDR3 sequence: CASSQDLGTTNPYEQYF. CDR3 nucleotide sequence: TGCGCCAGCAGCCAAGACCTAGGGACTACGAACCCCTACGAGCAGTACTTC. The chain has TRBV4-3 and TRBJ2-7; 7 nucleotides match TRBD2. This CDR3 region has 17 residues. Germline assignment: CDR1 LGHNA and CDR2 YSLEER. The junction had 10 bases not matched to a gene; V was cut back by 0 bases and J by 2 bases.

This clone was counted between two and nine times. The V call is TRBV10-1, the J call TRBJ2-7; tentatively, D is TRBD2 (6 bases). Germline V gives CDR1 WNHNN, CDR2 SYGVQD (reference sequence). The V and J ends lost 9 bases and 6 bases respectively, with 15 bases between them. The CDR3 loop spans 12 amino acids. In DNA, the CDR3 is TGCGCCAGTCAGGCTGAGGGACTCGAGCAGTACGTC. Its translation: CASQAEGLEQYV.

This clone was seen a handful of times. This chain joins TRBV25-1 and TRBJ2-3; 7 bases map to TRBD1. V gave up 3 bases and J gave up 0 bases; unmatched junction bases: 9. The CDR3 is 17 amino acids. Germline V gene sequence: CDR1 MGHDK, CDR2 SYGVNS. The CDR3 nucleotides read TGTGCCAGCAGTGAGGGGACAGTTACATCTAGCACAGATACGCAGTATTTT. Translation: CASSEGTVTSSTDTQYF.

This clone was counted between two and nine times. V gene TRBV19 combines with J gene TRBJ2-2; D may be TRBD2 (6 bases). Trimming pared 9 bases from V and 6 bases from J, leaving 11 bases between. In germline, CDR1 is LNHDA, CDR2 SQIVND (reference sequence). The CDR3 totals 12 residues. The CDR3 DNA reads TGTGCCAGCCGTAGGGAGGCCGGGGAGCTGTTTTTT. It specifies CASRREAGELFF. The whole variable domain, remainder taken from reference TRBV19 and TRBJ2-2, is DGGITQSPKYLFRKEGQNVTLSCEQNLNHDAMYWYRQDPGQGLRLIYYSQIVNDFQKGDIAEGYSVSREKKESFPLTVTSAQKNPTAFYLCASRREAGELFFGEGSRLTVL.

V gene TRBV27 combines with J gene TRBJ2-5; TRBD2 matches at 8 bases. The V gene's germline CDR1 is MNHEY and CDR2 SMNVEV (reference sequence). The CDR3 spans 16 residues. V shed 4 bases and J 7 bases; nucleotides not matched to a gene: 14. The chain's CDR3 is CASSSIGGGRMRTQYF. CDR3 bases: TGTGCCAGCAGTTCTATCGGGGGGGGTCGGATGCGGACCCAGTACTTC.

The sample holds one count of this clone. The chain employs TRBV7-9 and TRBJ1-4, with D perhaps TRBD1 (5 bases). Trimming stripped 4 bases from V and 5 bases from J, with 14 bases between. Germline loops: CDR1 SEHNR, CDR2 FQNEAQ (reference sequence). This CDR3 spans 15 amino acids. CDR3 DNA: TGTGCCAGCAGCTCTGGACAACATAAGAATGAAAAACTGTTTTTT. Residues: CASSSGQHKNEKLFF. The full variable domain, rest sourced from reference TRBV7-9 and TRBJ1-4, is DTGVSQNPRHKITKRGQNVTFRCDPISEHNRLYWYRQTLGQGPEFLTYFQNEAQLEKSRLLSDRFSAERPKGSFSTLEIQRTEQGDSAMYLCASSSGQHKNEKLFFGSGTQLSVL.

The J gene is TRBJ2-7, the V gene TRBV5-1; a weak D match, TRBD2 (5 bases). Trimming left V 1 base short and J 0 bases short, with 11 bases between. The CDR3 is made up of 15 amino acids. Germline V gene sequence: CDR1 SGHRS, CDR2 YFSETQ. The CDR3 spells CASSLSRVRSYEQYF. The CDR3 nucleotides read TGCGCCAGCAGCTTGTCGCGGGTGCGCTCCTACGAGCAGTACTTC.

The sample holds many counts of this clone. The chain joins TRBV6-5 to TRBJ1-1; a weak D match, TRBD1 (6 bases). Deletions cut 8 bases from V and 5 bases from J, with 15 bases between. Germline V lookup: CDR1 MNHEY, CDR2 SVGAGI. CDR3 length equals 13 residues. The CDR3 is CASSTGTWTEAFF. The CDR3 DNA is TGTGCCAGCTCGACAGGCACGTGGACTGAAGCTTTCTTT.

The rearrangement joins TRBV27 to TRBJ2-1, with TRBD2 matching over 10 bases. This CDR3 has 16 amino acids. Unmatched junction bases numbered 12, after V lost 5 bases and J lost 8 bases. CDR1 and CDR2 from the germline V gene are MNHEY and SMNVEV (reference sequence). Here the CDR3 reads CASSPGSSGRADEQFF. The CDR3 DNA is TGTGCCAGCAGTCCAGGATCGAGCGGGAGGGCCGATGAGCAGTTCTTC.

V gene TRBV13 combines with J gene TRBJ2-7; 7 nucleotides line up with TRBD2. Germline loops: CDR1 PRHDT, CDR2 FYEKMQ (reference sequence). V trimming: 3 bases; J trimming: 2 bases; junction bases outside the gene matches: 10. This CDR3 is 16 amino acids long. CDR3 residues: CASSFSPSGIPYEQYF. CDR3 sequence (DNA): TGTGCCAGCAGCTTTTCCCCTAGCGGTATTCCCTACGAGCAGTACTTC.

The chain employs TRBV5-6 and TRBJ2-7; 14 bases map to TRBD2. V lost 3 bases to trimming and J lost 3 bases; unmatched junction nucleotides: 5. The CDR3 length is 16 residues. Germline lookup yields CDR1 SGHDT and CDR2 YYEEEE. The CDR3 DNA sequence: TGTGCCAGCAGCTATGGGACTAGCGGGAGTAGCTACGAGCAGTACGTC. Encoded protein: CASSYGTSGSSYEQYV.

The rearrangement links TRBV27 to TRBJ2-2, with a weak D call TRBD1 (6 bases). Germline values: CDR1 MNHEY, CDR2 SMNVEV (reference sequence). The CDR3 spans 14 residues. The ends were cut back, 5 bases at V and 6 bases at J, with 13 bases in the middle. CDR3 DNA sequence: TGTGCCAGCAGTCGAGGGACAATGGCCGGGGAGCTGTTTTTT. This encodes CASSRGTMAGELFF.

A few counts support this clone. CDR3 sequence (DNA): TGTGCCAGCAGTTCGGCGTCGGGGGGTAAGCAGTACGTC. This codes for CASSSASGGKQYV. The V and J genes are TRBV27 and TRBJ2-7; 7 nucleotides align to TRBD2. The J segment lost 8 bases and the V segment lost 4 bases, leaving 8 bases of the junction unmatched. The CDR3 contains 13 residues. Per germline, CDR1 MNHEY and CDR2 SMNVEV (reference sequence).

This chain joins TRBV10-3 and TRBJ2-1, with 11 bases lining up with TRBD1. The ends lost 6 bases at V and 0 bases at J; junction bases unmatched: 4. CDR3 length equals 16 residues. Germline loops: CDR1 ENHRY, CDR2 SYGVKD. CDR3 DNA sequence: TGTGCCATCAGCCGGACAGGGGGCGGCTCCTACAATGAGCAGTTCTTC. Translation gives CAISRTGGGSYNEQFF.

In this sample, this clone turned up a few times. The CDR3 is CASSQDQASAQETQYF. CDR3 coding DNA: TGTGCCAGCAGCCAAGATCAGGCGTCTGCCCAAGAGACCCAGTACTTC. This sequence joins TRBV4-2 and TRBJ2-5, with no clear D. Germline V gives CDR1 LGHNA, CDR2 YNFKEQ. V lost 0 bases and J lost 1, with 12 bases in between. The CDR3 is 16 amino acids.

This clone has only a few counts. V is TRBV6-5 and J is TRBJ1-6, with D possibly being TRBD1 (5 bases). The germline gives CDR1 MNHEY, CDR2 SVGAGI. The V gene lost 6 bases and the J gene lost 10 bases, with 16 bases spanning the gap. This CDR3 has 14 residues. The CDR3 reads CASSPRATQSPLHF. The CDR3 DNA follows: TGTGCCAGCAGCCCCAGGGCCACCCAGTCACCCCTCCACTTT.